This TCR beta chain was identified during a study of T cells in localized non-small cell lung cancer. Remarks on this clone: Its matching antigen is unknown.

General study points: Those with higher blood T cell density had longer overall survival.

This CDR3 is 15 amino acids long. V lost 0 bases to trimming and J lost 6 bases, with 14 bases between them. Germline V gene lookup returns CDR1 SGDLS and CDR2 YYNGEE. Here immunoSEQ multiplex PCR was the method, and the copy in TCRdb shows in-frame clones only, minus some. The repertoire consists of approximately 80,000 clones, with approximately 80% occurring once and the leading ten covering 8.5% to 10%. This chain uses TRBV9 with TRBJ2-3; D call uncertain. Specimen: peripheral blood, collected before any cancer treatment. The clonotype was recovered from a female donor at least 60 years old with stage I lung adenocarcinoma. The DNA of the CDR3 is TGTGCCAGCAGCGTAGCTGGCTCAGACGCGGATACGCAGTATTTT. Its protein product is CASSVAGSDADTQYF.